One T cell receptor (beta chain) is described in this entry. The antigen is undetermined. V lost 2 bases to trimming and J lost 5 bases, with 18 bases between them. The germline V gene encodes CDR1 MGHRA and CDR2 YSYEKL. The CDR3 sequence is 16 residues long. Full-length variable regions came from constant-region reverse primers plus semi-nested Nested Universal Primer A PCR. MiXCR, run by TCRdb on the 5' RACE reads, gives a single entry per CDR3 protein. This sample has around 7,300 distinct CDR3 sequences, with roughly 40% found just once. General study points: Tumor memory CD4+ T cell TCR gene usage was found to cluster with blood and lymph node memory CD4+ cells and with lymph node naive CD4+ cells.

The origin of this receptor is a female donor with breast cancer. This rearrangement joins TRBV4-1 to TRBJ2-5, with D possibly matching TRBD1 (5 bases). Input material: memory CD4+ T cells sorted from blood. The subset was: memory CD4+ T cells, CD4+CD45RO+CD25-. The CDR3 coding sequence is TGCGCCAGCAGCCAAAAGGGGAACAGACTCCGGGAGACCCAGTACTTC. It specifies CASSQKGNRLRETQYF.